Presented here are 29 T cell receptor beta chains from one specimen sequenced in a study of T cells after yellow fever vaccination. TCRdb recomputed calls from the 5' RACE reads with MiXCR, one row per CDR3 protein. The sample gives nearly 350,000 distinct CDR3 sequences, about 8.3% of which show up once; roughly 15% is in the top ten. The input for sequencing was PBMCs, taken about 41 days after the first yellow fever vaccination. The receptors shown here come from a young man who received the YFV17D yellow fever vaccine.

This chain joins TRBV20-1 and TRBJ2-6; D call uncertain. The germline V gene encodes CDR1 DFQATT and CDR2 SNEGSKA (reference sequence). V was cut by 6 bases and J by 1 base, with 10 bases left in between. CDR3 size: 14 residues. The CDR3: CSARHFSGANVLTF. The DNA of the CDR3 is TGCAGTGCGCGTCATTTTTCTGGGGCCAACGTCCTGACTTTC.

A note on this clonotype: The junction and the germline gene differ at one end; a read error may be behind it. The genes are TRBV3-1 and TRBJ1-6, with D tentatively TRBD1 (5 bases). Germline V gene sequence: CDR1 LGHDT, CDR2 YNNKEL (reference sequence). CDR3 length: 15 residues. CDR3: CATSQDPGRSSPLHF. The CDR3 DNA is TGTGCCACCAGCCAAGATCCGGGGCGATCTTCACCCCTCCACTTT.

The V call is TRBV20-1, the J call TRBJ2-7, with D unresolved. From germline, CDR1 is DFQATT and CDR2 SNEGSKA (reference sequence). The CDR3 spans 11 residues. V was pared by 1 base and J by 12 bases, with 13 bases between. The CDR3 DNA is TGCAGTGCTAGAGTTTCGGCTAGACTGTACTTC. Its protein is CSARVSARLYF.

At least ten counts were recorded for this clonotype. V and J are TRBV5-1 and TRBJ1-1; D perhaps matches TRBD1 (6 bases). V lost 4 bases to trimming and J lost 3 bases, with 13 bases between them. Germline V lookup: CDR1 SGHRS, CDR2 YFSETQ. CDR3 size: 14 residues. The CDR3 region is CASSGAGADTEAFF. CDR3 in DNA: TGCGCCAGCAGCGGGGCAGGGGCGGACACTGAAGCTTTCTTT. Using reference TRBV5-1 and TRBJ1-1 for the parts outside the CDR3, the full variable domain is KAGVTQTPRYLIKTRGQQVTLSCSPISGHRSVSWYQQTPGQGLQFLFEYFSETQRNKGNFPGRFSGRQFSNSRSEMNVSTLELGDSALYLCASSGAGADTEAFFGQGTRLTVV.

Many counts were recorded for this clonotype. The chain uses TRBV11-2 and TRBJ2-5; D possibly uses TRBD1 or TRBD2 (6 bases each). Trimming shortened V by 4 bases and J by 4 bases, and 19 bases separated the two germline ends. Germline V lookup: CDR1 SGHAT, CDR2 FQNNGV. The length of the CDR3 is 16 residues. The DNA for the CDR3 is TGTGCCAGCAGCTCCCCCTGGGCGGGACACGTAGAGACCCAGTACTTC. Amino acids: CASSSPWAGHVETQYF.

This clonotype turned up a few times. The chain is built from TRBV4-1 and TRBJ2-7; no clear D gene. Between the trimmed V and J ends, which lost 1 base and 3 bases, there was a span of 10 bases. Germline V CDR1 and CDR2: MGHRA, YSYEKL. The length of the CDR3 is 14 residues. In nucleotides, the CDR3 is TGCGCCAGCAGCCAAGGGTTTGGGGTCTACGAGCAGTACTTC. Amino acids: CASSQGFGVYEQYF.

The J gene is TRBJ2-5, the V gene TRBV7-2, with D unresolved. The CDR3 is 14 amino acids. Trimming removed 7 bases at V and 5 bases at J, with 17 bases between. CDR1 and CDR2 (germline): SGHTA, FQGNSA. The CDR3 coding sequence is TGTGCCAGCACCCCCTCTAGGGCCGCGGAGACCCAGTACTTC. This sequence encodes CASTPSRAAETQYF.

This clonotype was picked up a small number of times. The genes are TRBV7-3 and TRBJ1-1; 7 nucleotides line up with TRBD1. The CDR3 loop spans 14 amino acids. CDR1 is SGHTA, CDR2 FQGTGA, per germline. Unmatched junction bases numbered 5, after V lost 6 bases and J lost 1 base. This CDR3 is CASRAGTANTEAFF. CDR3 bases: TGTGCCAGCAGGGCCGGGACAGCGAACACTGAAGCTTTCTTT. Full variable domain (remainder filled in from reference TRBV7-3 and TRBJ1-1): GAGVSQTPSNKVTEKGKYVELRCDPISGHTALYWYRQSLGQGPEFLIYFQGTGAADDSGLPNDRFFAVRPEGSVSTLKIQRTERGDSAVYLCASRAGTANTEAFFGQGTRLTVV.

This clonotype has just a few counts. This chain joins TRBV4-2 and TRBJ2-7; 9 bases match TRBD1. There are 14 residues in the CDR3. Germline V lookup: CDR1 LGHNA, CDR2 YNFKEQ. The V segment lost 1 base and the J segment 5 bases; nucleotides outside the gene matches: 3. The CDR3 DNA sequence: TGTGCCAGCAGCCAAGGGACAGGGGTAGACGAGCAGTACGTC. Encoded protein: CASSQGTGVDEQYV.

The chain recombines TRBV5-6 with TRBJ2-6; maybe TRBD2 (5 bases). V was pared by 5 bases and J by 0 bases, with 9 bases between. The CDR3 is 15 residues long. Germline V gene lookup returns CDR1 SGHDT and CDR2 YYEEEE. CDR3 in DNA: TGTGCCAGCAGAGCGGTGGGCTCTGGGGCCAACGTCCTGACTTTC. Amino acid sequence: CASRAVGSGANVLTF.

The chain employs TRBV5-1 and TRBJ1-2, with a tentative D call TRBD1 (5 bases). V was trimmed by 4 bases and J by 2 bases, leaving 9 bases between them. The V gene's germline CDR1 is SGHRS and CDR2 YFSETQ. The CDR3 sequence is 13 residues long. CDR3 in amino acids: CASSQQENYGYTF. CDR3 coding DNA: TGCGCCAGCAGCCAACAGGAGAACTATGGCTACACCTTC.

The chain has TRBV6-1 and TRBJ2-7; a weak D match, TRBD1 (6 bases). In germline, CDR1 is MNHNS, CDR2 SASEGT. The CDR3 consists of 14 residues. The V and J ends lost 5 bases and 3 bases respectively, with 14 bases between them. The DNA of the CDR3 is TGTGCCAGCAGTCCCTGGACAGCAAACTACGAGCAGTACTTC. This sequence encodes CASSPWTANYEQYF.

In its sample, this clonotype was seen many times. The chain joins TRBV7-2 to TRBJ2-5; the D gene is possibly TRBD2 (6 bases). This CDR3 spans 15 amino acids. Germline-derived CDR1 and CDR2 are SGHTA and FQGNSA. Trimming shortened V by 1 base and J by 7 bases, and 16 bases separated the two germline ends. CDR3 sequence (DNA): TGTGCCAGCAGCTTAGAGACGGGGGTCCGGGGGACCCAGTACTTC. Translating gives CASSLETGVRGTQYF. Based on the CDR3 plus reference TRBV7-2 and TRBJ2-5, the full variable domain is GAGVSQSPSNKVTEKGKDVELRCDPISGHTALYWYRQSLGQGLEFLIYFQGNSAPDKSGLPSDRFSAERTGGSVSTLTIQRTQQEDSAVYLCASSLETGVRGTQYFGPGTRLLVL.

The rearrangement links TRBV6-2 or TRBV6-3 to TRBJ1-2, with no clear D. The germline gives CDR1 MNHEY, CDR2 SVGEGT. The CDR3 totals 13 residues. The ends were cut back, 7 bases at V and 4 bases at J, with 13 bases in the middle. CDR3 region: CASTRTTFYGYTF. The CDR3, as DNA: TGTGCCAGCACTAGGACGACCTTCTATGGCTACACCTTC.

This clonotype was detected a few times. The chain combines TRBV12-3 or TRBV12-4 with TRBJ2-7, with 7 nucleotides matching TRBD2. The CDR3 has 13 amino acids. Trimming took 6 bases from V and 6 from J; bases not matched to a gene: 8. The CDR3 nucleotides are TGTGCCAGCAGCTACTGGGGGGAGGGCGAGCAGTACGTC. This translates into CASSYWGEGEQYV.

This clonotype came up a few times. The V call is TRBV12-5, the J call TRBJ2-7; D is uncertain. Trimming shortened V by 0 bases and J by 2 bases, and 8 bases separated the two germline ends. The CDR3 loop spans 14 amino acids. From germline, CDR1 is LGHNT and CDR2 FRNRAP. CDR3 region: CASGLVNSPYEQYF. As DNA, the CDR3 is TGTGCTAGTGGTTTGGTAAACAGCCCCTACGAGCAGTACTTC.

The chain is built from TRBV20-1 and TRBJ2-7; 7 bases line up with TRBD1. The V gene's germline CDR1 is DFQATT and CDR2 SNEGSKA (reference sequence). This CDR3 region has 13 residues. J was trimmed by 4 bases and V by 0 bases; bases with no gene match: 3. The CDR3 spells CSAREGTVYEQYV. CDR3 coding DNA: TGCAGTGCTAGAGAAGGGACAGTGTACGAGCAGTACGTC.

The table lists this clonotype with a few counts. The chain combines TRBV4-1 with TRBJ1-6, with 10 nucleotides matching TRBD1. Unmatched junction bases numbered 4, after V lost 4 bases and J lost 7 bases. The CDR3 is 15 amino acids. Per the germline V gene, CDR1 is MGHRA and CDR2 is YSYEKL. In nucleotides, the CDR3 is TGCGCCAGCAGCCTGGGACAGGGGCCCAATTCACCCCTCCACTTT. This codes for CASSLGQGPNSPLHF.

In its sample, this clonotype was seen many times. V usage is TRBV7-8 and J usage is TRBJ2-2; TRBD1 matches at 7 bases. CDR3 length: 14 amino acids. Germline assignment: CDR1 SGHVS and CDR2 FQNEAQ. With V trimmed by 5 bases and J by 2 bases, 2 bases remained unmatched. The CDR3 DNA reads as TGTGCCAGCAGCCGGGACAGAAACACCGGGGAGCTGTTTTTT. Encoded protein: CASSRDRNTGELFF.

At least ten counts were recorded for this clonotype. The CDR3 nucleotides read TGTGCCAGCAGCCCCCCCGGGGAACAGTTCTTC. It translates to CASSPPGEQFF. The chain combines TRBV16 with TRBJ2-1; tentative D call: TRBD2 (5 bases). V was clipped by 4 bases and J by 13 bases, with 11 bases between them. The germline gives CDR1 KGHSY, CDR2 FQNENV. There are 11 residues in the CDR3.

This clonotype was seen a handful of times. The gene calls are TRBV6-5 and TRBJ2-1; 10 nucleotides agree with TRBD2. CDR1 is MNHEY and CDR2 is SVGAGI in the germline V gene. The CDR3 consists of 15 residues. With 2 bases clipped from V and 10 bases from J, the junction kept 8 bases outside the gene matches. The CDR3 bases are TGTGCCAGCAGTTACGGGAGCGGGGGGGCAGGAGAGCAGTTCTTC. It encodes CASSYGSGGAGEQFF.

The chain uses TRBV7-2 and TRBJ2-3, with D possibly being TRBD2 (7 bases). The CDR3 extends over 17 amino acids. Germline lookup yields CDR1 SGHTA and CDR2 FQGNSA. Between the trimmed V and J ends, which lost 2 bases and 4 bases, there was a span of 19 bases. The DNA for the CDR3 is TGTGCCAGCAGCTTAATCGGGTCGGCGGGGGCGCCAGATACGCAGTATTTT. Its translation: CASSLIGSAGAPDTQYF. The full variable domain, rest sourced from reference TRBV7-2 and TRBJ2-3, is GAGVSQSPSNKVTEKGKDVELRCDPISGHTALYWYRQSLGQGLEFLIYFQGNSAPDKSGLPSDRFSAERTGGSVSTLTIQRTQQEDSAVYLCASSLIGSAGAPDTQYFGPGTRLTVL.

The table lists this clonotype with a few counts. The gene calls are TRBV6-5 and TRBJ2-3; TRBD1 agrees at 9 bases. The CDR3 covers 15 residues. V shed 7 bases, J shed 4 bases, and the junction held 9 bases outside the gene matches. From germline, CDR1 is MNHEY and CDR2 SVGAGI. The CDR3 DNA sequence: TGTGCCAGCACAGCCGGGACAGGGTTTCCAGATACGCAGTATTTT. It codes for CASTAGTGFPDTQYF.

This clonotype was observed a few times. Here the CDR3 DNA reads TGTGCCAGCAGCCAAGAACGGGGGCTTCAAAAACTGTTTTTT. Its protein product is CASSQERGLQKLFF. This chain uses TRBV4-2 with TRBJ1-4; TRBD1 is a possible D gene (6 bases). The V and J ends lost 0 bases and 9 bases respectively, with 11 bases between them. Germline V gives CDR1 LGHNA, CDR2 YNFKEQ. The CDR3 sequence is 14 residues long.

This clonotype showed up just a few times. CDR3 amino acids: CASSLSGYGRVGYGRELFF. The CDR3 DNA is TGTGCCAGCAGTTTATCTGGATACGGCCGGGTTGGATACGGCCGGGAGCTGTTTTTT. The chain is built from TRBV28 and TRBJ2-2, with unresolved D. The CDR3 covers 19 residues. Looked up from germline, CDR1 is MDHEN and CDR2 is SYDVKM. The V end was cut by 1 base, the J end by 9 bases, with 27 bases between.

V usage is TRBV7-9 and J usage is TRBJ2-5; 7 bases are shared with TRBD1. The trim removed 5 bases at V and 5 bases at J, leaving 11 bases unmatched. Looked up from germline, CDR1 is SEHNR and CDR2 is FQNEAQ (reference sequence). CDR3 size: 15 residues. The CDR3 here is CASSPGETGRETQYF. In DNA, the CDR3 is TGTGCCAGCAGCCCCGGCGAGACAGGGCGGGAGACCCAGTACTTC.

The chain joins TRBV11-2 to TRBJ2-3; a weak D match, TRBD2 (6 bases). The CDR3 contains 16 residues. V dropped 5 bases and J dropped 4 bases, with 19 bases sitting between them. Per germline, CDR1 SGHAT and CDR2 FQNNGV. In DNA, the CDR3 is TGTGCCAGCAGCCCCCGCCGGGGGAACGTCGCAGATACGCAGTATTTT. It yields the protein CASSPRRGNVADTQYF. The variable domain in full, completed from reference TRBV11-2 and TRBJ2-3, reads EAGVAQSPRYKIIEKRQSVAFWCNPISGHATLYWYQQILGQGPKLLIQFQNNGVVDDSQLPKDRFSAERLKGVDSTLKIQPAKLEDSAVYLCASSPRRGNVADTQYFGPGTRLTVL.

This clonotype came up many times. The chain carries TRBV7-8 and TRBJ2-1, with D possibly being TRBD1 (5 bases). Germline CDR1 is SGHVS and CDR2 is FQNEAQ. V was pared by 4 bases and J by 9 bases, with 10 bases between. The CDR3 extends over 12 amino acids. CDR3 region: CASSSRVTEQFF. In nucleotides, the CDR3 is TGTGCCAGCAGCTCCAGGGTGACTGAGCAGTTCTTC.

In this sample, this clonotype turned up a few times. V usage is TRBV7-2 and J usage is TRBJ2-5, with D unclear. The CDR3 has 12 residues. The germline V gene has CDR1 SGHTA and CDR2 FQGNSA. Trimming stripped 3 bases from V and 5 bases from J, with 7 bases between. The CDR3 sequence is CASSFHWETQYF. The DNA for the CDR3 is TGTGCCAGCAGCTTCCATTGGGAGACCCAGTACTTC.